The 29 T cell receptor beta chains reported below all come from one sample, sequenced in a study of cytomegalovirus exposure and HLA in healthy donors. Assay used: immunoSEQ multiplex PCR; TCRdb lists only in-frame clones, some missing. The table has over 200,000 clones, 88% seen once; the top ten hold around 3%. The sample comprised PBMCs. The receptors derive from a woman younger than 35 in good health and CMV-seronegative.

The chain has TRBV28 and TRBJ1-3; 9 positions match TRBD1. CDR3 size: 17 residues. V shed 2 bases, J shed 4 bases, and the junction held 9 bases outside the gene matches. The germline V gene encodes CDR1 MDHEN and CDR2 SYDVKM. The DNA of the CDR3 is TGTGCCAGCAGTTTAACAGGGGGCGCATTATCCGGAAACACCATATATTTT. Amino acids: CASSLTGGALSGNTIYF.

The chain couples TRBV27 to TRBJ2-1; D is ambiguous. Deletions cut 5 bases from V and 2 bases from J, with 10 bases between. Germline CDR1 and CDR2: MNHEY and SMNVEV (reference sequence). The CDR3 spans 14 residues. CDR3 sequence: CASSRRNPYNEQFF. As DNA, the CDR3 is TGTGCCAGCAGTCGCAGGAACCCCTACAATGAGCAGTTCTTC.

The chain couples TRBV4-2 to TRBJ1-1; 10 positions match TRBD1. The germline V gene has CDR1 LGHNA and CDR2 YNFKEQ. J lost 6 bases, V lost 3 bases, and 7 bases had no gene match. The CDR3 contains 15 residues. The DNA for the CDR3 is TGTGCCAGCAGCCACCCGTGGGACAGGGGCCCTGAAGCTTTCTTT. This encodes CASSHPWDRGPEAFF.

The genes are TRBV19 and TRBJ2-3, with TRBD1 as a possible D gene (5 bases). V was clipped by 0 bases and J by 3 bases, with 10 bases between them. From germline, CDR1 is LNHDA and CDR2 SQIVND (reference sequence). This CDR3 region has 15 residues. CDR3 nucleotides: TGTGCCAGTAGTATAGACCTCAGGGTTACAGATACGCAGTATTTT. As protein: CASSIDLRVTDTQYF. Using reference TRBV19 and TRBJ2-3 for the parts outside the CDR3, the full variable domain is DGGITQSPKYLFRKEGQNVTLSCEQNLNHDAMYWYRQDPGQGLRLIYYSQIVNDFQKGDIAEGYSVSREKKESFPLTVTSAQKNPTAFYLCASSIDLRVTDTQYFGPGTRLTVL.

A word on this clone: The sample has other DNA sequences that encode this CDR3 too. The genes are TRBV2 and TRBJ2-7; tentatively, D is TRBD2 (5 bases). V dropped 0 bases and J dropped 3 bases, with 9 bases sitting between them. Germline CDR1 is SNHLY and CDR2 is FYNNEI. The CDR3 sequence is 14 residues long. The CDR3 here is CASSEARGSYEQYF. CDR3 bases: TGTGCCAGCAGTGAAGCGCGAGGGAGCTACGAGCAGTACTTC.

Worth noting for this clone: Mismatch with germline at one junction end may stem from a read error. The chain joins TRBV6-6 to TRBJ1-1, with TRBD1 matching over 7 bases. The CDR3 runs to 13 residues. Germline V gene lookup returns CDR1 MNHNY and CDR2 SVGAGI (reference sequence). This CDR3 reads CASSYGLDRVTLF. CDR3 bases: TGTGCCAGCAGTTACGGTTTAGACAGGGTGACCTTATTT.

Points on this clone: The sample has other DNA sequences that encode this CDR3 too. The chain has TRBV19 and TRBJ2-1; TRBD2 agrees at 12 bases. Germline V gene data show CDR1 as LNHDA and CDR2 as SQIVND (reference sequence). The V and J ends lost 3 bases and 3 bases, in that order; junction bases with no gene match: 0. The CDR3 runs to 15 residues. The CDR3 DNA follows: TGTGCCAGTAGTATGACTAGCGGGAGCTACAATGAGCAGTTCTTC. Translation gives CASSMTSGSYNEQFF.

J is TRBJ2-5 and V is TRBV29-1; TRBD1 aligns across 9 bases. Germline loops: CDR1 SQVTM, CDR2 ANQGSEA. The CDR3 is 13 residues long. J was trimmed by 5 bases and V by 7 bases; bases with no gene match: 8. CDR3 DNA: TGCAGCGGAGGGACAGGGAGGTACGAGACCCAGTACTTC. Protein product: CSGGTGRYETQYF.

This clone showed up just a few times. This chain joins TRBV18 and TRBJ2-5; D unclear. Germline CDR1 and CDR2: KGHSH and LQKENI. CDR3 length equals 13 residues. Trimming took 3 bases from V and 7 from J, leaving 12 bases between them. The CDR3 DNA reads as TGTGCCAGCTCACCCTCACCGAGCCGGACCCAGTACTTC. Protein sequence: CASSPSPSRTQYF.

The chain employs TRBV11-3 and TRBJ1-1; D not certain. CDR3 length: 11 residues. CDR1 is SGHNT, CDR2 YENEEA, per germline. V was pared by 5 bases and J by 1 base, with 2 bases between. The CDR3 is CASSQNTEAFF. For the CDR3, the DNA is TGTGCCAGCAGCCAGAACACTGAAGCTTTCTTT.

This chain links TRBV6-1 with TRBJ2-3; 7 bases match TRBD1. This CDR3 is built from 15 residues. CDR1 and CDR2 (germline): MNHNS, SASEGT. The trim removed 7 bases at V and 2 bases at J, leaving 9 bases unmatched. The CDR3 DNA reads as TGTGCCAGCAAGACAGGGACCACCTACACAGATACGCAGTATTTT. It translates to CASKTGTTYTDTQYF.

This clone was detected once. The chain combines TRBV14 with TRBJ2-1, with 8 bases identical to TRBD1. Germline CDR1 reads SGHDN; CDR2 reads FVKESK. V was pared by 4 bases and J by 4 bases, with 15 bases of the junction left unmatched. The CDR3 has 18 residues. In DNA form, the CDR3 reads TGTGCCAGCAGCCCCGGGACAGGTCGGACCGGGCCTTACAATGAGCAGTTCTTC. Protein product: CASSPGTGRTGPYNEQFF.

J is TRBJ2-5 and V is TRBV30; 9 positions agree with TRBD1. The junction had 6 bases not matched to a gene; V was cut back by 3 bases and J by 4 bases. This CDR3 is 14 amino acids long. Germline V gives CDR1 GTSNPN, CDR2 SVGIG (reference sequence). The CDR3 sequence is CAWSVNRGRETQYF. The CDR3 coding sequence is TGTGCCTGGAGCGTAAACAGGGGGCGAGAGACCCAGTACTTC. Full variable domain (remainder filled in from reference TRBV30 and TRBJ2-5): SQTIHQWPATLVQPVGSPLSLECTVEGTSNPNLYWYRQAAGRGLQLLFYSVGIGQISSEVPQNLSASRPQDRQFILSSKKLLLSDSGFYLCAWSVNRGRETQYFGPGTRLLVL.

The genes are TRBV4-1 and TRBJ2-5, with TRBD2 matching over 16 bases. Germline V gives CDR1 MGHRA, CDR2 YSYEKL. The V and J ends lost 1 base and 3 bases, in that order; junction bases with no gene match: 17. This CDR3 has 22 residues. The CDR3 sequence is CASSQGSVGGLAGGPWKETQYF. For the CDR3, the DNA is TGCGCCAGCAGCCAAGGTTCAGTGGGGGGACTAGCGGGAGGGCCGTGGAAAGAGACCCAGTACTTC.

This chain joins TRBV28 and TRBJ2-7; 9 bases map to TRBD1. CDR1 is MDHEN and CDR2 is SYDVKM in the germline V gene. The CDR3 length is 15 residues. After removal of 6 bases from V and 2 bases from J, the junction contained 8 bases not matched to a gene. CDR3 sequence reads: CASSFTGTGPYEQYF. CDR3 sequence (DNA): TGTGCCAGCAGCTTCACCGGGACAGGGCCCTACGAGCAGTACTTC.

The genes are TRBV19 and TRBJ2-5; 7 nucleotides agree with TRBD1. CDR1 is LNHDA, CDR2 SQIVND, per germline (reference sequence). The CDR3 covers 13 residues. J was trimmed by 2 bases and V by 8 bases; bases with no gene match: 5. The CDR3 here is CASGETGQETQYF. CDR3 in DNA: TGTGCCAGTGGGGAGACAGGGCAAGAGACCCAGTACTTC. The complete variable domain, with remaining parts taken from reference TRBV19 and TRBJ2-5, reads DGGITQSPKYLFRKEGQNVTLSCEQNLNHDAMYWYRQDPGQGLRLIYYSQIVNDFQKGDIAEGYSVSREKKESFPLTVTSAQKNPTAFYLCASGETGQETQYFGPGTRLLVL.

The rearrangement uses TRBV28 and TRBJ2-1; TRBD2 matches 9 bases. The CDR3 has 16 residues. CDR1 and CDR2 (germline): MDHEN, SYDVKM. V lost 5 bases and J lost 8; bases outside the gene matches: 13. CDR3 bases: TGTGCCAGCAGTGCAGGATCTAGCGGGATCCTCGATGAGCAGTTCTTC. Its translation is CASSAGSSGILDEQFF.

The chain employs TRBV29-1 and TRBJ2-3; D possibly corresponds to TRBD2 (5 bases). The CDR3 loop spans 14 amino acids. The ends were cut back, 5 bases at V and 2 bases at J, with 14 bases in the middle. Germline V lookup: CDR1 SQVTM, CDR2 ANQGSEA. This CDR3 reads CSVPGLLITDTQYF. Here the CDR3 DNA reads TGCAGCGTTCCCGGACTCCTCATCACAGATACGCAGTATTTT.

DNA for the CDR3: TGTGCCATCAGGGGAGCTGGTAATGAAAAACTGTTTTTT. Translated: CAIRGAGNEKLFF. The genes are TRBV10-3 and TRBJ1-4; the D is unclear. CDR3 length: 13 amino acids. V was cut by 6 bases and J by 4 bases, with 9 bases left in between. Germline CDR1 reads ENHRY; CDR2 reads SYGVKD.

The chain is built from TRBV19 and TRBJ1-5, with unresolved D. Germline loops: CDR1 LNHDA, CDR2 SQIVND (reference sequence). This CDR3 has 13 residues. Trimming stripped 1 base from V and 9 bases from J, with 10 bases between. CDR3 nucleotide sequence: TGTGCCAGTAGTATAGTCGGTAATACGCCCCAGCATTTT. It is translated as CASSIVGNTPQHF.

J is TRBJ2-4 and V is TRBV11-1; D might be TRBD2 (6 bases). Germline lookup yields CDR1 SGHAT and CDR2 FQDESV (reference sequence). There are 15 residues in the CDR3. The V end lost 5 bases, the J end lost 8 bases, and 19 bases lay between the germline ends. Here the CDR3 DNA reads TGTGCCAGCAGCCCCGGAGGGGCAGGAGGGGACATTCAGTACTTC. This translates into CASSPGGAGGDIQYF.

The CDR3 protein is CASGRTGGETQYF. In DNA form, the CDR3 reads TGTGCCAGCGGCAGGACAGGGGGAGAGACCCAGTACTTC. The rearrangement links TRBV7-2 to TRBJ2-5; 10 bases are a match to TRBD1. After removal of 8 bases from V and 4 bases from J, the junction contained 4 bases not matched to a gene. Germline V gives CDR1 SGHTA, CDR2 FQGNSA. The CDR3 covers 13 residues.

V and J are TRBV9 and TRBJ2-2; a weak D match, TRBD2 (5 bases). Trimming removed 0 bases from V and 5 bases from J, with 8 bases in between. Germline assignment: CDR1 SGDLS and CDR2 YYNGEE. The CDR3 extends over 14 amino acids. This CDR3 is CASSVDGVTGELFF. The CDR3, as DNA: TGTGCCAGCAGCGTAGACGGGGTAACCGGGGAGCTGTTTTTT.

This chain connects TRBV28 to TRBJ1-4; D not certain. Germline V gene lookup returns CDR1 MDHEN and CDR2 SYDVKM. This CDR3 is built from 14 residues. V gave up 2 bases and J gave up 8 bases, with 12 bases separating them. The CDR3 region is CASSLEVGVEKLFF. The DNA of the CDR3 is TGTGCCAGCAGTTTAGAGGTCGGAGTGGAAAAACTGTTTTTT.

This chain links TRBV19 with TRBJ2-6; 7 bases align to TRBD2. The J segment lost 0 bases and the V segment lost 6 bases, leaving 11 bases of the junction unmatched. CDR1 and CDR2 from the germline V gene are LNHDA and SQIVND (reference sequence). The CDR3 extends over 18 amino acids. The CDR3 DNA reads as TGTGCCAGTAGCCCTAGGCGACTAGCAAGCTCTGGGGCCAACGTCCTGACTTTC. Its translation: CASSPRRLASSGANVLTF.

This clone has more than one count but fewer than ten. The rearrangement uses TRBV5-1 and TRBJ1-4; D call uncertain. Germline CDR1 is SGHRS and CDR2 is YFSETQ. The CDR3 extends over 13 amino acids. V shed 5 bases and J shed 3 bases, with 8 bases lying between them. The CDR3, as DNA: TGCGCCAGCAGGGTAGGAGCTAATGAAAAACTGTTTTTT. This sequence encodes CASRVGANEKLFF. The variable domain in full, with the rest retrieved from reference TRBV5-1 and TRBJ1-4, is KAGVTQTPRYLIKTRGQQVTLSCSPISGHRSVSWYQQTPGQGLQFLFEYFSETQRNKGNFPGRFSGRQFSNSRSEMNVSTLELGDSALYLCASRVGANEKLFFGSGTQLSVL.

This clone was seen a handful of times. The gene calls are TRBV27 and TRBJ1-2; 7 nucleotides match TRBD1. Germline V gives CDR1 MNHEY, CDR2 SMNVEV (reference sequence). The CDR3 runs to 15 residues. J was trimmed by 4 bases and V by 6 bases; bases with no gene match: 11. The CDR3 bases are TGTGCCAGCAGCCAGACCATACAGGGGTCCTATGGCTACACCTTC. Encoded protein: CASSQTIQGSYGYTF.

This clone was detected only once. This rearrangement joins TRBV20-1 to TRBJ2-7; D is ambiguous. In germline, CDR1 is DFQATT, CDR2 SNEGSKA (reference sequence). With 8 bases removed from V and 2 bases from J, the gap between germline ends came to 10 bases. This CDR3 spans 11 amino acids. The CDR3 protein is CSTESTYEQYF. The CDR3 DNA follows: TGCAGTACAGAGTCAACCTACGAGCAGTACTTC.

DNA of the CDR3: TGTGCCAGCAGCCCGGGGAGGGGGGCGAACACCGGGGAGCTGTTTTTT. The encoded protein is CASSPGRGANTGELFF. The chain recombines TRBV13 with TRBJ2-2; a possible D gene is TRBD2 (7 bases). V gave up 5 bases and J gave up 0 bases, with 13 bases separating them. The CDR3 runs to 16 residues. CDR1 PRHDT and CDR2 FYEKMQ come from the germline V gene (reference sequence).